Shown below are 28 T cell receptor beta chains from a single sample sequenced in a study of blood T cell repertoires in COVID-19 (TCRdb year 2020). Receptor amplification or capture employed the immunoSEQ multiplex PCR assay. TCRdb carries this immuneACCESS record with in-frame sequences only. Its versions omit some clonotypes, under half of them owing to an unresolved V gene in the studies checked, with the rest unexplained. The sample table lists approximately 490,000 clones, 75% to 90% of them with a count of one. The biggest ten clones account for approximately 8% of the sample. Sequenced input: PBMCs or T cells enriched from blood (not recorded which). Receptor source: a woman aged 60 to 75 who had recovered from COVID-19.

The CDR3 here is CASSLPWGAEAFF. The CDR3 nucleotides read TGTGCCAGCAGCTTGCCGTGGGGAGCTGAAGCTTTCTTT. The J gene is TRBJ1-1, the V gene TRBV11-2; D not certain. Trimming took off 3 bases at V and 6 bases at J, with 11 bases between the two ends. The CDR3 spans 13 residues. CDR1 and CDR2 (germline): SGHAT, FQNNGV.

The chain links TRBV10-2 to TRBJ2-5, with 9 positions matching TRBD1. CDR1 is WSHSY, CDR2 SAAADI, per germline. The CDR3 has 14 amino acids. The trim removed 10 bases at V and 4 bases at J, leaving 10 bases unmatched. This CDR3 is CATFGQGRGETQYF. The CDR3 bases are TGCGCCACCTTCGGACAGGGGAGGGGAGAGACCCAGTACTTC.

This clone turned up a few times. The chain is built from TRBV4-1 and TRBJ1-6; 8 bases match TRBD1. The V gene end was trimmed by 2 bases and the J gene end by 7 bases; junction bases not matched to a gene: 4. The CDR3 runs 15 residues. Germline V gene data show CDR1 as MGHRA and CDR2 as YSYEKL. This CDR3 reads CASSQTGQGNSPLHF. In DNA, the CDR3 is TGCGCCAGCAGCCAAACAGGACAGGGAAATTCACCCCTCCACTTT.

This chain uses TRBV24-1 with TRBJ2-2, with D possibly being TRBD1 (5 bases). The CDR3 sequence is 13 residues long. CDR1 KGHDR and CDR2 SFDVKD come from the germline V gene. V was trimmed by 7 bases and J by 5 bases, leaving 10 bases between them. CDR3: CATSGRVTGELFF. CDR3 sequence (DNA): TGTGCCACCAGCGGCAGGGTTACCGGGGAGCTGTTTTTT.

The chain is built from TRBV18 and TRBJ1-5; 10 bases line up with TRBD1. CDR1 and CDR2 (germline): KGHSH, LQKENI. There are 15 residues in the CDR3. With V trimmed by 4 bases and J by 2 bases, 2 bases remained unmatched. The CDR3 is CASSLGTGGNQPQHF. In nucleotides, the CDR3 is TGTGCCAGCTCACTCGGGACAGGGGGCAATCAGCCCCAGCATTTT.

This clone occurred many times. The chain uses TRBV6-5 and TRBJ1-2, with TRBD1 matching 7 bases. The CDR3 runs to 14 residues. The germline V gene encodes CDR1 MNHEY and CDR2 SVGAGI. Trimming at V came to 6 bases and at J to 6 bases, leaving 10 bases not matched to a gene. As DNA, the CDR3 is TGTGCCAGCAGCCCCGCGGGCAGGGGGAATGGCTACACCTTC. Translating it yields CASSPAGRGNGYTF.

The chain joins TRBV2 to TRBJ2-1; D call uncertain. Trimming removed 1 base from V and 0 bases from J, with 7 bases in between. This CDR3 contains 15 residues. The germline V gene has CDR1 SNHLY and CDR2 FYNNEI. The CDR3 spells CASSEDQSSYNEQFF. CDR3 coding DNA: TGTGCCAGCAGTGAAGACCAGTCCTCCTACAATGAGCAGTTCTTC.

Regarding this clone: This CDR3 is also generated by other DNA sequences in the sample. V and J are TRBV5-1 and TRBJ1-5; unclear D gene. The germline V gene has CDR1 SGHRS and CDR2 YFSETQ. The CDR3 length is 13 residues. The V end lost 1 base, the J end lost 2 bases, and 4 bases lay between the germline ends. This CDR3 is CASSLRGNQPQHF. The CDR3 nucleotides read TGCGCCAGCAGCTTGCGGGGCAATCAGCCCCAGCATTTT.

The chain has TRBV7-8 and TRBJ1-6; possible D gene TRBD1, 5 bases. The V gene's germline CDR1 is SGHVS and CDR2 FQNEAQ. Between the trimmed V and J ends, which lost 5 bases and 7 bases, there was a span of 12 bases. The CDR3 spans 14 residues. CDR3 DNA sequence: TGTGCCAGCAGCCCGACAGCCCAGAATTCACCCCTCCACTTT. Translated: CASSPTAQNSPLHF.

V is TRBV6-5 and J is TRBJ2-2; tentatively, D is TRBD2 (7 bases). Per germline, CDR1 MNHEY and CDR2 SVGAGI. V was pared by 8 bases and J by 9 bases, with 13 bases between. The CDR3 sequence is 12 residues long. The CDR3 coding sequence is TGTGCCAGCCTTGGGGGGGCCAGGGAGCTGTTTTTT. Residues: CASLGGARELFF.

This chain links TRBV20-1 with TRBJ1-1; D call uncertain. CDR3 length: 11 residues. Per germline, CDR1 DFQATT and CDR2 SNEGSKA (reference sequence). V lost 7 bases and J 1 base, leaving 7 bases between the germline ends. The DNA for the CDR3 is TGCAGTGTACTAGAGAACACTGAAGCTTTCTTT. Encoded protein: CSVLENTEAFF.

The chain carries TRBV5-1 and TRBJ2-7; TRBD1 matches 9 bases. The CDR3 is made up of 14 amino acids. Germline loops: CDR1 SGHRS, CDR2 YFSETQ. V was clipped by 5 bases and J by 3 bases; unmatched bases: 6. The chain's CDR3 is CASRTQTGGYEQYF. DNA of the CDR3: TGCGCCAGCAGGACGCAGACAGGGGGCTACGAGCAGTACTTC.

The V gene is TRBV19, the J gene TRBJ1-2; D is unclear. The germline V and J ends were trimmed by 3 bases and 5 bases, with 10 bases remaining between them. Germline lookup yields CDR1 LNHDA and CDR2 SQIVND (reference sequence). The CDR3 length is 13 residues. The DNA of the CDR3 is TGTGCCAGTAGTATTGTAGACAAGTATGGCTACACCTTC. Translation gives CASSIVDKYGYTF.

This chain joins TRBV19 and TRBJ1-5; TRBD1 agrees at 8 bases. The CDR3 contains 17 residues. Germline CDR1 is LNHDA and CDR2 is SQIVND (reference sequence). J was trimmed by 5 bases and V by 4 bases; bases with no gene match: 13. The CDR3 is CASSRGGAQGVYQPQHF. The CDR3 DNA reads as TGTGCCAGTAGTAGAGGCGGGGCACAGGGGGTCTATCAGCCCCAGCATTTT.

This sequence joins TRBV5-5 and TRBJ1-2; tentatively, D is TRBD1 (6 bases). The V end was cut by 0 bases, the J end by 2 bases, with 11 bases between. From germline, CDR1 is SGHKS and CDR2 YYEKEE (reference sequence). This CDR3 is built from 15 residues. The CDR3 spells CASSLGGGGNYGYTF. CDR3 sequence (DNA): TGTGCCAGCAGCTTGGGAGGGGGTGGAAACTATGGCTACACCTTC.

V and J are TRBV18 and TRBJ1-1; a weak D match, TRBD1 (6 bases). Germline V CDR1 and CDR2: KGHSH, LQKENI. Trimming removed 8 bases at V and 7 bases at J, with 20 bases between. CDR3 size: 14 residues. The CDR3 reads CASTLRTDRNEAFF. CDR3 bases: TGTGCCAGCACGCTACGTACCGACAGGAATGAAGCTTTCTTT.

CDR3 DNA: TGTGCCAGCAGTCTCAGCGCGTGGCGATCCACAGATACGCAGTATTTT. This gives the protein CASSLSAWRSTDTQYF. V usage is TRBV28 and J usage is TRBJ2-3, with no clear D. Germline loops: CDR1 MDHEN, CDR2 SYDVKM. V was pared by 5 bases and J by 2 bases, with 17 bases between. CDR3 length equals 16 residues. Full variable domain (missing parts from reference TRBV28 and TRBJ2-3): DVKVTQSSRYLVKRTGEKVFLECVQDMDHENMFWYRQDPGLGLRLIYFSYDVKMKEKGDIPEGYSVSREKKERFSLILESASTNQTSMYLCASSLSAWRSTDTQYFGPGTRLTVL.

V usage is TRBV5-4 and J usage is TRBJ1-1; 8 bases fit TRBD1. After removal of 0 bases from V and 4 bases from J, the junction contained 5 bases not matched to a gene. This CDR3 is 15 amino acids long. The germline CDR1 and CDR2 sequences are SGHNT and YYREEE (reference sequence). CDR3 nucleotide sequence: TGTGCCAGCAGCTTGGTGGACAGGGTGTTCACTGAAGCTTTCTTT. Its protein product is CASSLVDRVFTEAFF.

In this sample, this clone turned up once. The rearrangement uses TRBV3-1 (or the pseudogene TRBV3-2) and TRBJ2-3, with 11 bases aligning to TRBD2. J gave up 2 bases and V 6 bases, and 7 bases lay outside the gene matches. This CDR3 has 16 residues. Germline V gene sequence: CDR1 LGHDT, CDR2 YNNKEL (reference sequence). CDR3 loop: CASSPGTSGATDTQYF. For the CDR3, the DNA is TGTGCCAGCAGTCCCGGGACTAGCGGAGCCACAGATACGCAGTATTTT.

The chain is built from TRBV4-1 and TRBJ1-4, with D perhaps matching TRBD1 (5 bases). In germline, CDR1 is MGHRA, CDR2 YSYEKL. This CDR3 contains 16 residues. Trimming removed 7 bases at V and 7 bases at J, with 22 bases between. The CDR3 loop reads CASIDLPSGSTEKLFF. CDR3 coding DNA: TGCGCCAGCATCGATTTGCCCTCAGGGTCCACTGAAAAACTGTTTTTT.

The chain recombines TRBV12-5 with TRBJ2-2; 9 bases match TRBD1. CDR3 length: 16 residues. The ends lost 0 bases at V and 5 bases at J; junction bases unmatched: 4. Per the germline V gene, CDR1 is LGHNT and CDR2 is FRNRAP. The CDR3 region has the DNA TGTGCTAGTGGTTTGGTAACAGGGGGCAGTACCGGGGAGCTGTTTTTT. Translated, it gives CASGLVTGGSTGELFF. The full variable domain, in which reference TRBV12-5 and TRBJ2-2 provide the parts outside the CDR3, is DARVTQTPRHKVTEMGQEVTMRCQPILGHNTVFWYRQTMMQGLELLAYFRNRAPLDDSGMPKDRFSAEMPDATLATLKIQPSEPRDSAVYFCASGLVTGGSTGELFFGEGSRLTVL.

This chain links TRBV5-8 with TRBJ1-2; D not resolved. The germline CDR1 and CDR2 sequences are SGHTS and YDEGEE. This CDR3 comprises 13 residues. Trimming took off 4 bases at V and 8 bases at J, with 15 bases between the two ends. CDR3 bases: TGTGCCAGCAGCCCCCGGTTGGTCCAAGGCTACACCTTC. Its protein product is CASSPRLVQGYTF.

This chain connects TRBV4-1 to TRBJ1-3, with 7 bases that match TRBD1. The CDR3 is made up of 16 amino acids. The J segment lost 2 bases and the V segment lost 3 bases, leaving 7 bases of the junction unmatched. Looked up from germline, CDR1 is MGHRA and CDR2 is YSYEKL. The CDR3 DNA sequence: TGCGCCAGCAGCCAGAAACTACAGGGGACTGGAAACACCATATATTTT. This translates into CASSQKLQGTGNTIYF.

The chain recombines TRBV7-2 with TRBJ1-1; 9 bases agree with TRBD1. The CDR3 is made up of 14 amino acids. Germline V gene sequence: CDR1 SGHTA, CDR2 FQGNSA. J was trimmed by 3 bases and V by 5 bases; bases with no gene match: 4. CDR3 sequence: CASSPRTGDTEAFF. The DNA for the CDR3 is TGTGCCAGCAGCCCCCGGACAGGGGACACTGAAGCTTTCTTT.

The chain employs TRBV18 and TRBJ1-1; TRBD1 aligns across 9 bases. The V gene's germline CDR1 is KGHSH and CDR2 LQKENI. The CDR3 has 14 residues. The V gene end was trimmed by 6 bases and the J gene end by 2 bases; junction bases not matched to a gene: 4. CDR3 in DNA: TGTGCCAGCTCCTCGACAGGGGGAAACACTGAAGCTTTCTTT. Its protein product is CASSSTGGNTEAFF.

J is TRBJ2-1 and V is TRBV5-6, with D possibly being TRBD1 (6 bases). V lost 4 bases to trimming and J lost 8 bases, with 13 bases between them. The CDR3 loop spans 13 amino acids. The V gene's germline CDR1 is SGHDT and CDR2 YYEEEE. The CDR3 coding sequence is TGTGCCAGCAGCCGTGACAGGCCCGATGAGCAGTTCTTC. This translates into CASSRDRPDEQFF.

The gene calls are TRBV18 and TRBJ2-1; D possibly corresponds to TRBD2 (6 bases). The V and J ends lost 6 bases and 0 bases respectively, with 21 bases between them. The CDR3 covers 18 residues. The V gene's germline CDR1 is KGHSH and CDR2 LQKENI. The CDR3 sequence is CASSPGGATALSYNEQFF. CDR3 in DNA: TGTGCCAGCTCGCCGGGCGGGGCGACGGCTCTCTCCTACAATGAGCAGTTCTTC.

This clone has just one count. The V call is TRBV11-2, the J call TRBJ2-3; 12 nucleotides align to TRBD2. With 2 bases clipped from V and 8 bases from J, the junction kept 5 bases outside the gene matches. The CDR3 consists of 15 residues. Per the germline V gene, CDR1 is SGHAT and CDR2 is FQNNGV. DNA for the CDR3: TGTGCCAGCAGCTTACGGGCTAGCGGGGGGGGTACGCAGTATTTT. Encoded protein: CASSLRASGGGTQYF.